This entry concerns a single T cell receptor (beta chain). The target antigen is unknown. A junction boundary mismatches the germline segment, possibly from a read error. The entry originates in a study of T-cell reconstitution after alpha-beta-depleted transplantation in children. Study findings and constraints: Several hundred graft clones that had expanded were reportedly the source of alpha-beta T cells about two months after transplant. The high TCRbeta diversity at day 60 in some patients came from surviving recipient T cells and thymic progenitors. One year post-transplant, T-cell counts and diversity were largely derived from T cells produced anew.

TCRbeta library construction was performed incorporating unique molecular identifiers. TCRdb re-derived calls from the PCR reads in MiXCR, one entry per CDR3 protein. The data show about 200,000 distinct CDR3 sequences, 6.6% seen once. Germline CDR1 and CDR2: SNHLY and FYNNEI. This CDR3 has 13 residues. V and J are TRBV2 and TRBJ2-3, with D perhaps TRBD2 (5 bases). Specimen: PBMCs, collected before TCRalphabeta/CD19-depleted stem cell transplant. The source of this sequence is a boy younger than 10 with acute lymphoblastic leukemia, due to receive a stem cell transplant. CDR3 sequence reads: CTSSLIPGDTQYF. The DNA of the CDR3 is TGTACCAGCAGTTTAATCCCGGGGGATACGCAGTATTTT.